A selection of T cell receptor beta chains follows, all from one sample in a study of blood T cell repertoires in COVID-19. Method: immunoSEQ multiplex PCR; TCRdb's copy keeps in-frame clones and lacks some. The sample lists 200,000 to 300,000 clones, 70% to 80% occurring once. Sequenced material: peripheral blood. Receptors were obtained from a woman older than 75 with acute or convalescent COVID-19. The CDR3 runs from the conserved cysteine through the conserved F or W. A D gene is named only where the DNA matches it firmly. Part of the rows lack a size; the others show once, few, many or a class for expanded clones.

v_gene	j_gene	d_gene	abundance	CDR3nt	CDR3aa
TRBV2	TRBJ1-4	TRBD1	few	TGTGCCAGCAGGGTTCAGGGGGCGCGGGAAAAACTGTTTTTT	CASRVQGAREKLFF
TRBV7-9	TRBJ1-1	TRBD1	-	TGTGCCAGCAGCTACCAGGGGGGCACTGAAGCTTTCTTT	CASSYQGGTEAFF
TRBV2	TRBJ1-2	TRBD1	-	TGTGCCAGCAGTACGGACAGGGCGTTAGGCTACACCTTC	CASSTDRALGYTF
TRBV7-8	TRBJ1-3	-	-	TGTGCCAGCAGCCCGAAACAGGGTTTAACTGGAAACACCATATATTTT	CASSPKQGLTGNTIYF
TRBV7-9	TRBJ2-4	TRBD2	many	TGTGCCAGCAGCTTAGAGGGACTAGCCGCGGACATTCAGTACTTC	CASSLEGLAADIQYF
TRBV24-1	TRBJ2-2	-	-	TGTGCCACCAGTGATAATCGACGGGGCACCGGGGAGCTGTTTTTT	CATSDNRRGTGELFF
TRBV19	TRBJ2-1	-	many	TGTGCCAGTAGTATTTGGGGACAGGGGAAACTAGCGGGGGTCTCCAATGAGCAGTTCTTC	CASSIWGQGKLAGVSNEQFF
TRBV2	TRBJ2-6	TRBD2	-	TGTGCCGGCACGGGAGGGGGAATTGGGGCCAACGTCCTGACTTTC	CAGTGGGIGANVLTF
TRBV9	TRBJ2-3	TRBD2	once	TGTGCCAGCAGCCCCCCGTTCCCAGCGGGGTCGGATACGCAGTATTTT	CASSPPFPAGSDTQYF
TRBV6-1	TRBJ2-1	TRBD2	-	TGTGCCAGCAGTGAAGTGGGGGGGATGGCTGAGCAGTTCTTC	CASSEVGGMAEQFF
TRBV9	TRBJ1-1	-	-	TGTGCCAGCAGCCCATTACAGGGTCCCACTGAAGCTTTCTTT	CASSPLQGPTEAFF
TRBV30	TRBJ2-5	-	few	TGTGCCTGGAGCCCCGGGGGTCTCCAAGAGACCCAGTACTTC	CAWSPGGLQETQYF
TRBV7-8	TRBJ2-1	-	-	TGTGCCAGCAGCTTAGCGAGCCCTACGCGGGAGTTCTTC	CASSLASPTREFF
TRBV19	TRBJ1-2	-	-	TGTGCCAGTCAACGGACAACGAACTATGGCTACACCTTC	CASQRTTNYGYTF
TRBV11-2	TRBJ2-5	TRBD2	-	TGTGCCAGCAGCCTGGGACTAGAAGAGACCCAGTACTTC	CASSLGLEETQYF
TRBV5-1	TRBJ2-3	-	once	TGCGCCAGCAGCACGCCCGGTGGAGATACGCAGTATTTT	CASSTPGGDTQYF
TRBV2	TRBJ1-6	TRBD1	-	TGTGCCAGCAGTGCTGACAGGGGAATGAATTCACCCCTCCACTTT	CASSADRGMNSPLHF
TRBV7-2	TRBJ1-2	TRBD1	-	TGTGCCAGCAGCTTCGGACAGGGAGGGTATGGCTACACCTTC	CASSFGQGGYGYTF
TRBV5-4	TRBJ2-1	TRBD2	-	TGTGCCAGCAGCTTGGAAGCGGGACCGGCAAATGAGCAGTTCTTC	CASSLEAGPANEQFF
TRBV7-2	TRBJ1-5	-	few	TGTGCCAGCAGCTCCTCGTCGTCTGGCCAGCCCCAGCATTTT	CASSSSSSGQPQHF
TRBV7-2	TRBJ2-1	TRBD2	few	TGTGCCAGCAGCTCCGGGGGGTCCGGAAGGAATGAGCAGTTCTTC	CASSSGGSGRNEQFF
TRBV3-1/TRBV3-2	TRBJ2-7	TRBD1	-	TGTGCCAGCAGCCCCGGGACAGGGGGTCACGAGCAGTACTTC	CASSPGTGGHEQYF
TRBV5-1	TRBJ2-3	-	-	TGCGCCAGCAGCTTGGAAGTCGGGAAGGGAGATACGCAGTATTTT	CASSLEVGKGDTQYF